The sequence of this T cell receptor beta chain was determined in a study of blood T cell repertoires in COVID-19. Overall study: Researchers got acute and convalescent COVID-19 samples from the United States, Italy and Spain. Nucleic acid was either cDNA or gDNA, and it came from T cells, B-cell-depleted T cells, or PBMCs.

How the authors handled the data: Amplification of reference gene primers was used by the study to estimate nucleated cell counts. Measured with immunoSEQ multiplex PCR; TCRdb has only the in-frame clones, and not every one. V and J calls and clone size are as listed in that table; D and trimming were resolved from the DNA. The sample has 120,000 or so clones, approximately 81% seen once. There are 13 residues in the CDR3. V lost 1 base to trimming and J lost 7 bases, with 10 bases between them. The germline V gene has CDR1 LGHDT and CDR2 YNNKEL (reference sequence). The chain carries TRBV3-1 (or the pseudogene TRBV3-2) and TRBJ1-1; tentative D call: TRBD1 (6 bases). This receptor was taken from a middle-aged man with active or convalescent COVID-19. The specimen was peripheral blood. The CDR3 region has the DNA TGTGCCAGCAGCCAAGGGCGACAGGTTGAAGCTTTCTTT. As protein: CASSQGRQVEAFF.